This TCR beta chain was sequenced during a study of regulatory T cells in long-lasting Graves disease (dated by TCRdb to 2020 to 2022). For context, the study as a whole: Patients with newly diagnosed Graves' disease had been on antithyroid drugs for under 3 months. Patients with persistent Graves' disease were compared with patients with newly diagnosed Graves' disease using TCR sequencing and RNA sequencing of peripheral blood. The study took place in China and was registered as a clinical trial. A total of around 35 samples underwent TCR sequencing: around 13 from persistent and approximately 20 from newly diagnosed Graves' disease patients. The full study reports these points: The authors noted that the small sample size was a limitation that may lower accuracy. More public clonotypes were shared among persistent patients (approximately 3,000) than among newly diagnosed patients (under 1,000). Only the TCR beta chain was sequenced and analyzed. Lower TCR Shannon entropy and fewer highly expanded clones were observed in persistent Graves' disease patients than in newly diagnosed patients, which suggested clonal expansion. Because the primary lesion, thyroid tissue, could not be accessed, the study looked at peripheral blood alone. Persistent disease showed preferential use of TRBV28, TRBJ1-2 and TRBJ2-5, whereas newly diagnosed disease favored TRBV20-1 and TRBJ2-1.

What this sample's time point label stands for: newly diagnosed GD, antithyroid drugs for less than 3 months. RNA was extracted from PBMCs in TRIzol for both TCR sequencing and RNA sequencing. The diagnosis of Graves' disease followed American Thyroid Association guidelines. Patients were recruited from an endocrinology department in Xi'an, China. Each patient gave around 9 milliliters of peripheral blood, collected in an EDTA anticoagulant tube. Ficoll Paque Plus density gradient separation was used to isolate PBMCs, and no additional T cell sorting was done. RNA quality was checked with an Agilent 2100 Bioanalyzer and agarose gel, and concentration with a NanoDrop 2000. The CDR3 measures 12 amino acids from cysteine to phenylalanine. Only the CDR3 region is kept as DNA, spanning 36 bases read in frame from base 1. The germline V gene (reference sequence) yields LGHDT for CDR1 and YNNKEL for CDR2. V gives up 6 bases and J gives up 3 bases, and the segment between their germline ends measures 8 bases.

This clonotype appeared many times. Its recognized antigen is unknown. Base qualities were left out, and no much larger clone turns up one base away. Library creation used multiplex PCR. For sequencing, an Illumina HiSeq 4000 was employed. TCR beta libraries were built with iRepertoire HTBI primers and Arm-PCR amplification of CDR3 regions. Before sequencing, the PCR products went through gel purification. On the study's bioinformatics: Gene usage analysis of CDR3 amino acid clonotypes relied on the roughly 60 TRBV and 14 TRBJ segments identified across samples. COPE and FqMerger were used to merge the filtered high-quality paired reads into contigs. BLAST was used to align contigs to IMGT TRBV, TRBD and TRBJ reference genes, and CDR3 was defined according to IMGT. Highly expanded clones were defined as clonotypes with a frequency above 0.1%. Shannon entropy was used to measure repertoire diversity, and the Gini coefficient was used to measure V-J evenness. A clonotype found in more than one individual was treated as public. The raw public data were reprocessed by TCRdb itself: fastp quality trimming at Q25, MiXCR clonotype calling, in-frame beta chains only. Each record represents a unique CDR3 protein, reported with the most common genes and DNA among its rows. Here the V and J calls rest on TCRdb's processing, not on the authors' analysis. The sample profile shows 450,000 to 600,000 distinct CDR3 sequences; 15% to 20% of them were found once. Jointly, the top ten make up 10% to 15% of the sample.

Another study also made use of these data, one on T cells in Graves' hyperthyroidism and ophthalmopathy. The second study also describes: A patient counted as having stable Graves' hyperthyroidism if no progression to ophthalmopathy occurred over 18 months of follow-up. The hyperthyroidism patients were between 18 and 65 years old and newly diagnosed, with a disease duration of less than 2 months. Patients with uncontrolled infections, other autoimmune diseases, pregnancy or lactation were excluded. Diagnoses relied on clinical symptoms, serum thyroxine and TRAb, thyroid ultrasound and orbital computed tomography. The TCR CDR3 was subjected to a first round of RT-PCR using the HTBI primer set and the Qiagen OneStep RT-PCR kit. Most expanded thyroid clonotypes (frequency above 0.001) were also detected in blood, a finding suggesting that blood repertoires may reflect thyroid immune responses. In cross-validation, a model built on a 13 V-J signature told ophthalmopathy apart from stable hyperthyroidism with 85% to 90% sensitivity and 81% to 82% specificity, and in testing the same model reached 80%/75%. In validation, progression to ophthalmopathy was predicted by the model with 65% to 71% sensitivity and 72.22% specificity, a median of 6.5 months before onset. TCR V-J signatures able to tell the groups apart were searched for in a discovery cohort of 90 to 100 patients, of whom fewer than 45 had Graves' ophthalmopathy and roughly 59 had stable Graves' hyperthyroidism. An independent validation cohort of around 19 hyperthyroidism patients and approximately 16 patients who later progressed to ophthalmopathy tested prospective prediction of ophthalmopathy. The 95 to 100 discovery patients were randomly divided into training and test sets at a 7:3 ratio. Thyroid tissue and blood T-cell repertoires from over 5 Graves' hyperthyroidism patients were also compared in the study. After sampling, hyperthyroidism patients received methimazole starting at 30 mg daily, and ophthalmopathy patients received high-dose intravenous methylprednisolone. Libraries were constructed in a second round of multiplex PCR, after which size selection and purification were performed. Sequencing of the libraries was done on an Illumina HiSeq2000 using paired-end 100 bp reads. SOAPnuke was used to process the raw data, removing reads that contained adapters or uncalled bases, had a mean Phred below 15, or lacked an exact match to the constant primer or identifier. COPE v1.2.5 was used to merge high-quality paired reads, and clonotypes were defined as unique nucleotide sequences. MiTCR v1.1 was used to align clonotypes to the IMGT TRBV, TRBD and TRBJ reference segments. Analysis was restricted to V-J combinations with a frequency above 0.0001, which covered 98% to 99.2% of repertoires. The TCS score was defined as the ratio of F50 (clonal expansion) to E x V (chaos), calculated using BLOSUM62-based TCRdist between CDR3 peptides within each V-J. Welch's t-statistics and random forest reduced around 520 V-J features to 10 to 15, which were used in a naive Bayes classifier (R e1071). No statistical method was used to fix the sample size in advance, and group allocation was not hidden from the investigators. The paper reports TCR Vbeta CDR3 sequencing of fewer than 150 peripheral blood samples: 43 ophthalmopathy, fewer than 85 hyperthyroidism and 17 progressor patients.

The source of this sequence is a man in his forties or fifties with Graves disease. Donor details come from another sample of the same person, matched by shared clones. The specimen comprised peripheral blood mononuclear cells (PBMCs), sampled at new diagnosis, from a patient treated with antithyroid drugs. The chain is made from TRBV3-1 and TRBJ1-1; too little of a D gene remains to name it. The nucleotide sequence reads as follows: TGTGCCAGCAGGAACCCGGACACTGAAGCTTTCTTT. Translated, this is CASRNPDTEAFF.